This TCR beta chain appears in the sequencing data of a study of a mutant IDH1 vaccine in newly diagnosed glioma. Across the whole study: There were eight vaccinations for patients, given in weeks 1, 3, 5, 7, 11, 15, 19 and 23. Those enrolled had earlier been treated with radiotherapy, temozolomide, or both, mostly both. Study observations and caveats: Vaccine-induced immune responses were detected in over 90% of patients.

Time point meaning: week 23, last vaccination. Every single dose of the vaccine, 300 ug of mutant IDH1 20-mer peptide, came with topical imiquimod. Note on this clone: Antigen unknown.

Clones were read by immunoSEQ multiplex PCR, and TCRdb kept only the in-frame ones, dropping some. The sample has more than 35,000 clones; roughly 80% are singletons. Germline V gene sequence: CDR1 SGHTA, CDR2 FQGNSA. V was pared by 1 base and J by 7 bases, with 7 bases of the junction left unmatched. The CDR3 is 15 amino acids. This rearrangement joins TRBV7-2 to TRBJ2-1; TRBD2 matches 7 bases. The specimen was PBMCs, collected from a glioma patient whose treatment included an IDH1 peptide vaccine. This TCR derives from a man between 40 and 49 years old with glioma. The CDR3 loop is CASSLGAGAGNEQFF. The DNA of the CDR3 is TGTGCCAGCAGCTTAGGGGCGGGAGCAGGGAATGAGCAGTTCTTC.